This T cell receptor (beta chain) was profiled in a study of cytomegalovirus exposure and HLA in healthy donors. The PCR was carried out with 60 Vbeta primers and 13 Jbeta primers. Per the original data handling: Unique TCR beta chains totaled 65 million to 95 million in a later count, with around 12 million of them shared. Clones were sequenced by immunoSEQ multiplex PCR, and TCRdb holds only the in-frame ones, with some missing. That table furnishes V, J and clone size, whereas the DNA furnished D and trimming. The repertoire holds more than 100,000 clones, with approximately 79% as singletons. Germline V CDR1 and CDR2: SGDLS, YYNGEE. The CDR3 totals 15 residues. V shed 2 bases and J 4 bases; nucleotides not matched to a gene: 6.

The clonotype was recovered from a man aged 50 to 60 in good health and CMV-seropositive. Input material: PBMCs. V is TRBV9 and J is TRBJ2-1; 7 nucleotides line up with TRBD1. The CDR3 DNA is TGTGCCAGCAGCGTGGACAGGCAGGCTTACAATGAGCAGTTCTTC. Translating it yields CASSVDRQAYNEQFF. The full variable domain, completed using reference TRBV9 and TRBJ2-1, is DSGVTQTPKHLITATGQRVTLRCSPRSGDLSVYWYQQSLDQGLQFLIQYYNGEERAKGNILERFSAQQFPDLHSELNLSSLELGDSALYFCASSVDRQAYNEQFFGPGTRLTVL.